This T cell receptor (beta chain) was obtained from a study of CD8 T cells in ankylosing spondylitis. Study results and caveats: Clones that were linked to disease were CD8+ and were relatively rare in peripheral blood. According to the report, clones linked to the disease were significantly enriched in matched synovial fluid samples taken from ankylosing spondylitis patients. Some motif variants were previously reported in reactive arthritis synovial fluid and blood.

TCR beta libraries were made by quantitative 5'-RACE with molecular barcodes. MiXCR, applied by TCRdb to the 5' RACE reads, yields one record per CDR3 protein. The repertoire holds over 100,000 distinct CDR3 sequences, with 10% to 12% as singletons. This clonotype was detected many times. Its antigen is undetermined. Germline V lookup: CDR1 DFQATT, CDR2 SNEGSKA (reference sequence). V lost 3 bases to trimming and J lost 4 bases; unmatched junction nucleotides: 7. This CDR3 comprises 14 residues. The sequence derives from a female donor with ankylosing spondylitis or in good health (not recorded which). The sample taken for sequencing was blood, either unsorted or a sorted T cell fraction (not recorded which). V is TRBV20-1 and J is TRBJ2-7, with TRBD2 identical over 9 bases. The CDR3 DNA reads TGCAGTGCTAGTATTACTAGCGGGCAATACGAGCAGTACTTC. Its translation is CSASITSGQYEQYF.